This paragraph covers one TCR beta chain sequence. Its antigen is currently unknown. The data were taken from a study of T cell responses to AZD1222 COVID-19 vaccine. The protocol was immunoSEQ multiplex PCR, while the TCRdb copy is restricted to in-frame clones and leaves out a portion. Of approximately 110,000 clones in the sample, roughly nine tenths were seen once. Findings and caveats of the study: Increased Spike-specific TCR breadth and depth were observed after two AZD1222 doses. The donors showed a predominance of white British ancestry and of females, with possible underestimation of clonal diversity. Unmutated variant regions reportedly attract nearly half of all spike-specific TCRs. With dominance at 160-218 and 743-854, vaccine-associated CD4 TCRs spanned spike.

The CDR3 covers 15 residues. The V end was cut by 3 bases, the J end by 2 bases, with 12 bases between. Germline V CDR1 and CDR2: SGHDT, YYEEEE. This receptor was obtained from an adult in good health. This material consisted of peripheral blood, taken on day 0 of AZD1222 vaccination. The genes are TRBV5-6 and TRBJ1-3; D is perhaps TRBD1 (6 bases). The CDR3 is CASSSTGGTGNTIYF. CDR3 in DNA: TGTGCCAGCAGCTCCACGGGGGGCACTGGAAACACCATATATTTT.